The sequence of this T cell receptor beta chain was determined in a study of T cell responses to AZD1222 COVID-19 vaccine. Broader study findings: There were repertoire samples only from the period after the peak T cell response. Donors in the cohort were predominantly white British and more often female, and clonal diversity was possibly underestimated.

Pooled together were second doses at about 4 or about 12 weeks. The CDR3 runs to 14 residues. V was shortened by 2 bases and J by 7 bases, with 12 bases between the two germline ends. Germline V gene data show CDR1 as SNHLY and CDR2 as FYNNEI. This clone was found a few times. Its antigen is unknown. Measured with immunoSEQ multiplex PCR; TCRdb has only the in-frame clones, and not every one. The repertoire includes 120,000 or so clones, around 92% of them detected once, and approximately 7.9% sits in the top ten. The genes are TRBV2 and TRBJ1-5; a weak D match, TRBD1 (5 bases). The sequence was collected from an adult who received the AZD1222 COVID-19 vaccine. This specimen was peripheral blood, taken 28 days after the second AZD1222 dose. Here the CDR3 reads CASSELIGGQPQHF. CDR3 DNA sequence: TGTGCCAGCAGTGAACTTATTGGGGGGCAGCCCCAGCATTTT.